These 6 T cell receptor beta chains were sequenced from one sample in a study of shared clonotypes between healthy human individuals. Measured with immunoSEQ multiplex PCR; TCRdb has only the in-frame clones, and not every one. The sample has roughly 2 million clones; 90% to 95% are singletons. Sequences were obtained from naive CD4+ T cells sorted from blood. Indicated subset: CD45RA+ positively selected. The receptors originated from a young man in good health.

This sequence joins TRBV25-1 and TRBJ1-4; no clear D gene. Germline V lookup: CDR1 MGHDK, CDR2 SYGVNS. The V gene lost 9 bases and the J gene lost 3 bases, with 14 bases spanning the gap. This CDR3 has 14 amino acids. CDR3: CARHLRPPNEKLFF. CDR3 in DNA: TGTGCCAGGCACCTCAGGCCACCTAATGAAAAACTGTTTTTT.

The chain joins TRBV27 to TRBJ1-3; 7 nucleotides line up with TRBD1. CDR3 size: 15 residues. The ends lost 5 bases at V and 1 base at J; junction bases unmatched: 5. Looked up from germline, CDR1 is MNHEY and CDR2 is SMNVEV (reference sequence). As DNA, the CDR3 is TGTGCCAGCAGTCCGATCAGGGGGTCTGGAAACACCATATATTTT. It yields the protein CASSPIRGSGNTIYF.

J is TRBJ1-5 and V is TRBV7-8; no clear D gene. This CDR3 comprises 17 residues. CDR1 is SGHVS, CDR2 FQNEAQ, per germline. V was cut by 4 bases and J by 0 bases, with 16 bases left in between. The DNA for the CDR3 is TGTGCCAGCAGCTCTCCGTTCGGTACGATTAGCAATCAGCCCCAGCATTTT. Residues: CASSSPFGTISNQPQHF.

V is TRBV6-6 and J is TRBJ2-7; TRBD2 is a possible D gene (6 bases). From germline, CDR1 is MNHNY and CDR2 SVGAGI (reference sequence). The CDR3 length is 12 residues. V lost 0 bases and J 6 bases, leaving 6 bases between the germline ends. This CDR3 reads CASSYSEGEQYF. In DNA, the CDR3 is TGTGCCAGCAGTTACTCGGAGGGCGAGCAGTACTTC.

In this sample, this clone turned up a few times. This CDR3 is also generated by other DNA sequences in the sample. The V and J genes are TRBV28 and TRBJ1-2, with unresolved D. Germline-derived CDR1 and CDR2 are MDHEN and SYDVKM. The CDR3 loop spans 12 amino acids. V dropped 6 bases and J dropped 8 bases, with 13 bases sitting between them. CDR3 protein: CASSLGVGGYTF. The CDR3 DNA is TGTGCCAGCAGCTTGGGTGTGGGAGGCTACACCTTC.

The V gene is TRBV6-1, the J gene TRBJ2-7; 13 nucleotides align to TRBD2. J lost 3 bases, V lost 8 bases, and 1 base had no gene match. The germline V gene encodes CDR1 MNHNS and CDR2 SASEGT. The CDR3 sequence is 13 residues long. CDR3 in amino acids: CASGTSGIYEQYF. In nucleotides, the CDR3 is TGTGCCAGCGGGACTAGCGGGATCTACGAGCAGTACTTC.